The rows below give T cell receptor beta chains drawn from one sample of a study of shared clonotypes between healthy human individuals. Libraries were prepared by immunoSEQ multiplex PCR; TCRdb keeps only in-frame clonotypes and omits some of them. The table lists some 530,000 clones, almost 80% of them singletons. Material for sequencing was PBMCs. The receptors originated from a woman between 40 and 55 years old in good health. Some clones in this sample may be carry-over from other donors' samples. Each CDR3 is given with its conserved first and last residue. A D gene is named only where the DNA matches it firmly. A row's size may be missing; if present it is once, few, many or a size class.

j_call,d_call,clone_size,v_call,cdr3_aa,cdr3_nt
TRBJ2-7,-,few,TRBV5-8,CASSPTGHTWRDTYEQYF,TGTGCCAGCAGCCCAACGGGACACACCTGGCGGGACACCTACGAGCAGTACTTC
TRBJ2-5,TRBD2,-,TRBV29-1,CSVALAGIETQYF,TGCAGCGTTGCACTAGCGGGAATAGAGACCCAGTACTTC
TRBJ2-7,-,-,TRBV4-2,CASSQDPSSSYEQYF,TGTGCCAGCAGCCAAGATCCTAGCAGCTCCTACGAGCAGTACTTC
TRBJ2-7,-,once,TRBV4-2,CASSLEVSSYEQYF,TGTGCCAGCAGCTTGGAAGTTTCCTCCTACGAGCAGTACTTC
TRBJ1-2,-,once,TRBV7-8,CASSLVQTWGYGYTF,TGTGCCAGCAGCTTAGTACAGACCTGGGGCTATGGCTACACCTTC
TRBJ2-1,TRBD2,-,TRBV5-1,CASSLALTSASYNEQFF,TGCGCCAGCAGCTTGGCTTTAACTAGCGCTTCCTACAATGAGCAGTTCTTC
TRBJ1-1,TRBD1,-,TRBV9,CASSPAGGRTTEAFF,TGTGCCAGCAGCCCTGCAGGGGGGAGGACCACTGAAGCTTTCTTT
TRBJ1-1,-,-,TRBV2,CASSGGSRTEAFF,TGTGCCAGCAGTGGTGGGAGTAGGACTGAAGCTTTCTTT
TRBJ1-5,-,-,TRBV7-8,CASSLWDQYSNQPQHF,TGTGCCAGCAGCTTGTGGGACCAATATAGCAATCAGCCCCAGCATTTT
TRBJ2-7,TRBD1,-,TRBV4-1,CASSSPGQTYEQYF,TGCGCCAGCTCCTCCCCGGGACAGACCTACGAGCAGTACTTC
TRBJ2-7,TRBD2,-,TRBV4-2,CASSQDPLAGGRYEQYF,TGTGCCAGCAGCCAAGACCCCCTAGCGGGAGGAAGGTACGAGCAGTACTTC